These T cell receptor beta chains were read from a single sample in a study of cytomegalovirus exposure and HLA in healthy donors. Generated by immunoSEQ multiplex PCR, the TCRdb table keeps only in-frame clones and is missing some. The sample lists around 190,000 clones, 83% seen once, with approximately 1.6% in the top ten. What was sequenced was PBMCs. The source is a man between 40 and 49 years old in good health and CMV-seropositive. The CDR3 runs from the conserved cysteine through the conserved F or W. D genes are given only for firm matches. Some rows mark clone size as missing; the rest say once, few, many or name a class of expanded clone.

d_call,j_call,v_call,clone_size,cdr3_nt,cdr3_aa
.,TRBJ2-1,TRBV6-6,many,TGTGCCAGCAGTTCAGTATACAATGAGCAGTTCTTC,CASSSVYNEQFF
.,TRBJ2-7,TRBV5-1,.,TGCGCCAGCAGCATCACAGGGAACGAGCAGTACTTC,CASSITGNEQYF
.,TRBJ2-1,TRBV12-5,.,TGTGCTAGTGGTTTCGTAGGGGCTGGCGAGCAGTTCTTC,CASGFVGAGEQFF
TRBD1,TRBJ2-7,TRBV19,.,TGTGCCAGTAGTAACCGGGACAGGTCCTACGAGCAGTACTTC,CASSNRDRSYEQYF
.,TRBJ2-7,TRBV21-1,.,TGTGCCAGCAGCAATTCCGGGAAGTACGAGCAGTACTTC,CASSNSGKYEQYF
TRBD1,TRBJ2-7,TRBV11-2,.,TGTGCCAGCAGCTTAGCATGGGACAGGGGCTACGAGCAGTACTTC,CASSLAWDRGYEQYF
TRBD1,TRBJ2-7,TRBV10-2,.,TGCGCCAGCATGACTTTTGGCAGGGGGAAGGAGCAGTACTTC,CASMTFGRGKEQYF
TRBD2,TRBJ2-7,TRBV7-9,.,TGTGCCAGCAGCGACACTAGCGGGAAGGGCTACGAGCAGTACTTC,CASSDTSGKGYEQYF
.,TRBJ1-5,TRBV28,once,TGTGCCAGCAGCCCTGGCGGTCGTCCGGGGAACAATCAGCCCCAGCATTTT,CASSPGGRPGNNQPQHF
TRBD2,TRBJ2-1,TRBV2,.,TGTGCCAGCAGTTCGCGACTAGCAAATGAGCAGTTCTTC,CASSSRLANEQFF
.,TRBJ1-1,TRBV15,.,TGTGCCACCAGCAGAGATCCAGGGCTCTCTGAAGCTTTCTTT,CATSRDPGLSEAFF
.,TRBJ1-1,TRBV5-1,.,TGCGCCAGCAGCTGGGGGGTACAAAACACTGAAGCTTTCTTT,CASSWGVQNTEAFF
.,TRBJ1-1,TRBV5-6,.,TGTGCCAGCAGCTTGGTCGGGAAAAACACTGAAGCTTTCTTT,CASSLVGKNTEAFF
.,TRBJ2-7,TRBV11-1,.,TGTGCCAGCAGCCACGGACAGAACTACGAGCAGTACTTC,CASSHGQNYEQYF
TRBD1,TRBJ1-2,TRBV6-1,.,TGTGCCAGCAGTGGACGGACAGGGGGCGACTATGGCTACACCTTC,CASSGRTGGDYGYTF
TRBD2,TRBJ2-2,TRBV15,.,TGTGCCACCAGCAGAGAGGTAGCGGGACCAACCGGGGAGCTGTTTTTT,CATSREVAGPTGELFF
.,TRBJ2-2,TRBV5-1,.,TGCGCCAGCAGCTTGGAGGGAGGGGGAACCGGGGAGCTGTTTTTT,CASSLEGGGTGELFF
.,TRBJ1-5,TRBV25-1,.,TGTGCCAGCAGTCCTGGGGCAGGTAGACAGCCACAGCATTTT,CASSPGAGRQPQHF
.,TRBJ2-7,TRBV29-1,.,TGCAGCGTTGAGGAAGGGAGAAGCTACGAGCAGTACTTC,CSVEEGRSYEQYF
TRBD1,TRBJ2-7,TRBV29-1,once,TGCAGCGTCGGAAGGGGGCTTGGCGAGCAGTACTTC,CSVGRGLGEQYF
.,TRBJ1-2,TRBV7-9,.,TGTGCCAGCAGCTTAGACGACAGTGACGGCTACACCTTC,CASSLDDSDGYTF
TRBD2,TRBJ2-5,TRBV9,.,TGTGCCAGCAGCGCTCTACTAGCGGGAGGTCAAGAGGCCCAGTACTTC,CASSALLAGGQEAQYF
TRBD1,TRBJ1-4,TRBV10-1,.,TGCGCCAGCAGTGAGTCCGGGACAGGCGGAAGACTGTTTTTT,CASSESGTGGRLFF
.,TRBJ1-3,TRBV11-2,.,TGTGCCAGCAGCTTAGCCCTCTCGGTCAACACCATATATTTT,CASSLALSVNTIYF
TRBD2,TRBJ2-3,TRBV23-1,.,TGCGCCAGCAGGGCGGGGGGATCTTCGAAGAATACGCAGTATTTT,CASRAGGSSKNTQYF
.,TRBJ1-1,TRBV27,.,TGTGCCAGCAGGAGGGCCGGGAACACTGAAGCTTTCTTT,CASRRAGNTEAFF
TRBD1,TRBJ1-1,TRBV5-4,.,TGTGCCAGCAGCTCCGCAAACAGGGGCGCGATGAACACTGAAGCTTTCTTT,CASSSANRGAMNTEAFF
TRBD2,TRBJ2-5,TRBV19,.,TGTGCCAGTAGTATCAGTCCTAGCGGGATGGAGACCCAGTACTTC,CASSISPSGMETQYF
.,TRBJ1-2,TRBV19,.,TGTGCCAGTAGTATGTCCCGGTCCCTGAGCTACACCTTC,CASSMSRSLSYTF
TRBD2,TRBJ2-4,TRBV15,.,TGTGCCACCAGCAGCAGAGCGGGAGTGGCCAAAAACATTCAGTACTTC,CATSSRAGVAKNIQYF
TRBD1,TRBJ2-5,TRBV25-1,.,TGTGCCAGCAGTGAATTAGGGGGCCCGGGAGAGACCCAGTACTTC,CASSELGGPGETQYF
TRBD1,TRBJ1-2,TRBV28,.,TGTGCCAGCAGTTTATTGCAGGGGGGAGGCTACACCTTC,CASSLLQGGGYTF